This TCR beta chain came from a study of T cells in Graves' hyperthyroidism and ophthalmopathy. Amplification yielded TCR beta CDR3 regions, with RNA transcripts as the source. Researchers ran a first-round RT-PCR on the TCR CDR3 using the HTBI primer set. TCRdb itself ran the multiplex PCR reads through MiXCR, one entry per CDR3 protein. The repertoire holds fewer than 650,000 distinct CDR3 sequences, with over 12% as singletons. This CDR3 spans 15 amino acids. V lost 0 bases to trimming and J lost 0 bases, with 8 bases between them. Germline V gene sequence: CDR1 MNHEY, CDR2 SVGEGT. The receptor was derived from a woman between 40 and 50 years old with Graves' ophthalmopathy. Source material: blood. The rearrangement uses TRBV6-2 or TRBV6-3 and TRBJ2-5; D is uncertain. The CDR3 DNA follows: TGTGCCAGCAGTTACTCGATGGGCCACCAAGAGACCCAGTACTTC. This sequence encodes CASSYSMGHQETQYF.